Listed here are 4 T cell receptor beta chains from one sample, sequenced in a study of lymphopenia after photon versus proton radiotherapy. Repertoires were generated with immunoSEQ multiplex PCR, while TCRdb's copy carries only in-frame clones and drops some. This sample has around 150,000 clones, with 70% to 90% found just once. This specimen consisted of peripheral blood, obtained from a patient treated with photon-based radiotherapy. Receptors were obtained from a man over 45 with gastric cancer.

The chain joins TRBV19 to TRBJ1-5, with 9 nucleotides matching TRBD1. The junction had 6 bases not matched to a gene; V was cut back by 4 bases and J by 5 bases. The CDR3 is 15 amino acids. Germline V lookup: CDR1 LNHDA, CDR2 SQIVND (reference sequence). Written as DNA, the CDR3 is TGTGCCAGTAGTACAACAGGGGGCAGTCATCAGCCCCAGCATTTT. Encoded protein: CASSTTGGSHQPQHF.

In DNA form, the CDR3 reads TGTGCCAGTAGTGTCCAGGACAGGGGAGTAGTGCGTGGCTACACCTTC. It specifies CASSVQDRGVVRGYTF. The chain has TRBV19 and TRBJ1-2, with TRBD1 matching 9 bases. Germline CDR1 reads LNHDA; CDR2 reads SQIVND (reference sequence). CDR3 length equals 16 residues. Germline trimming cut 5 bases from V and 7 bases from J; bases unmatched to any gene: 14.

This rearrangement joins TRBV27 to TRBJ1-2; TRBD1 matches at 12 bases. V was pared by 5 bases and J by 4 bases, with 8 bases of the junction left unmatched. The CDR3 sequence is 16 residues long. CDR1 and CDR2 (germline): MNHEY, SMNVEV (reference sequence). The CDR3 is CASSMGQGARFYGYTF. CDR3 coding DNA: TGTGCCAGCAGTATGGGACAGGGGGCGAGATTCTATGGCTACACCTTC.

The V and J genes are TRBV20-1 and TRBJ1-1; D is uncertain. Germline CDR1 reads DFQATT; CDR2 reads SNEGSKA (reference sequence). There are 11 residues in the CDR3. Trimming cost V 3 bases and J 1 base, with 3 bases left between them. The DNA of the CDR3 is TGCAGTGCTAGCTGGAACACTGAAGCTTTCTTT. Translated: CSASWNTEAFF.